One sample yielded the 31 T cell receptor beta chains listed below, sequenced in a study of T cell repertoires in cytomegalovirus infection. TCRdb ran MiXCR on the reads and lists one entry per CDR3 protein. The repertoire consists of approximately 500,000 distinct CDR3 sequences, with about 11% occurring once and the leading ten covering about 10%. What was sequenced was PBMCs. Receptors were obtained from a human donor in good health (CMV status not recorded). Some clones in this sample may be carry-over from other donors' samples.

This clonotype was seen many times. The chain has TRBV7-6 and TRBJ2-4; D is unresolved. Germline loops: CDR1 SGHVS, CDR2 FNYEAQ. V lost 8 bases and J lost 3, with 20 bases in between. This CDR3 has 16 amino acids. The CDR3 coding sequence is TGTGCCAGCTCCCCCGGCAACAGCCTGGGCAAAAACATTCAGTACTTC. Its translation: CASSPGNSLGKNIQYF.

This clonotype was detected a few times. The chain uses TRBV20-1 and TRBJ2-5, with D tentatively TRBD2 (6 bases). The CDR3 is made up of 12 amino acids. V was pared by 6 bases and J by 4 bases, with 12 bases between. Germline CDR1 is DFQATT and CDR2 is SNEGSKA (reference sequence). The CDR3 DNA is TGCAGTGCCGGCATGGGGGGAGAGACCCAGTACTTC. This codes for CSAGMGGETQYF.

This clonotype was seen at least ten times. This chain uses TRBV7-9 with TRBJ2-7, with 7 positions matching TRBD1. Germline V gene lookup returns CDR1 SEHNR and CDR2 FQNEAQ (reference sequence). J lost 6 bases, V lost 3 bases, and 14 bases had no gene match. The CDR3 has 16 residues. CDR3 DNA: TGTGCCAGCAGCTTCCCGCGACAGGGCTCCAAGGGCGAGCAGTACTTC. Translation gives CASSFPRQGSKGEQYF.

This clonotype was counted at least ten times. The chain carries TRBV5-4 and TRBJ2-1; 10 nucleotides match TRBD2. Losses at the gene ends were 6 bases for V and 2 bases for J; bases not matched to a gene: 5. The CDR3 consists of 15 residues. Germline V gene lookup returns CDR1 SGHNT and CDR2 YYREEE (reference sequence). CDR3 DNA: TGTGCCAGCACCTTTCTAGCGGGGGCCTACAATGAGCAGTTCTTC. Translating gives CASTFLAGAYNEQFF.

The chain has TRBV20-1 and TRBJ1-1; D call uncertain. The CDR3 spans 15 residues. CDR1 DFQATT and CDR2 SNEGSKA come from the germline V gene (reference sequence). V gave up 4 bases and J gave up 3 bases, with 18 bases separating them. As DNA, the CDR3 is TGCAGTGCTATAAATACACTTAACGGGTACACTGAAGCTTTCTTT. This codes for CSAINTLNGYTEAFF.

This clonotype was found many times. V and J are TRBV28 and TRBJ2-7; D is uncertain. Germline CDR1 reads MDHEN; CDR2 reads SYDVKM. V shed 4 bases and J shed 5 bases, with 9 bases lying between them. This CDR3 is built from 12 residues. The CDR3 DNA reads TGTGCCAGCAGTTCCCCAAGGGACGAGCAGTACTTC. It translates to CASSSPRDEQYF.

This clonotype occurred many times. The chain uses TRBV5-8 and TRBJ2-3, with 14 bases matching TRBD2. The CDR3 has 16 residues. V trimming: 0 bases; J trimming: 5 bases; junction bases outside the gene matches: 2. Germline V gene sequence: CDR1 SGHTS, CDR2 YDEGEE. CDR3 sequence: CASSLGLAGGEDTQYF. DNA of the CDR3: TGTGCCAGCAGCTTGGGACTAGCGGGGGGGGAAGATACGCAGTATTTT. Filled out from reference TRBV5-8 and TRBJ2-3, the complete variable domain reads EAGVTQSPTHLIKTRGQQATLRCSPISGHTSVYWYQQALGLGLQFLLWYDEGEERNRGNFPPRFSGRQFPNYSSELNVNALELEDSALYLCASSLGLAGGEDTQYFGPGTRLTVL.

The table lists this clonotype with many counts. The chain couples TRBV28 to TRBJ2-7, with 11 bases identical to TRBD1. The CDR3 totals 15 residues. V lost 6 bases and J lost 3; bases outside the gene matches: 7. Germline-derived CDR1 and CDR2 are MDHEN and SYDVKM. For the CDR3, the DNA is TGTGCCAGCAGATACGGACAGGGGGCGTTCTACGAGCAGTACTTC. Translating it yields CASRYGQGAFYEQYF.

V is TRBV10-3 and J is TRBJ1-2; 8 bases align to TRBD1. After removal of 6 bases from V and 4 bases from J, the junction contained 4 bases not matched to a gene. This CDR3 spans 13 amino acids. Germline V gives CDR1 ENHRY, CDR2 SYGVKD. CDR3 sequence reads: CAIRDRVAYGYTF. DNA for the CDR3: TGTGCCATCAGGGACAGGGTTGCCTATGGCTACACCTTC.

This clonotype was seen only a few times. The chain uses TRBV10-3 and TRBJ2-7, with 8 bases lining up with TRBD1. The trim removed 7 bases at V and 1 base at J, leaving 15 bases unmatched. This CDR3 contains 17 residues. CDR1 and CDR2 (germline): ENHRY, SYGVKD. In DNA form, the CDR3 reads TGTGCCATCACGGACCCAGCCCGGACAGGGCCATCCTACGAGCAGTACTTC. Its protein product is CAITDPARTGPSYEQYF.

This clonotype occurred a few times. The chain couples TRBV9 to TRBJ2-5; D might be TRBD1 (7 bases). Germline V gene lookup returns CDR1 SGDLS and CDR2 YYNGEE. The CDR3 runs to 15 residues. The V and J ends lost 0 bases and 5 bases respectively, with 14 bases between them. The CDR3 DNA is TGTGCCAGCAGCGTAGGAACAGGGGAGGACGAGACCCAGTACTTC. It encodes CASSVGTGEDETQYF.

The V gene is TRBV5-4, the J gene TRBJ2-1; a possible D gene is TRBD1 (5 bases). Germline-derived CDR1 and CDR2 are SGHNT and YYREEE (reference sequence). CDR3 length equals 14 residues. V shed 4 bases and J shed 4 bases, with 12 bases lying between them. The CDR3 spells CASSPLDRYNEQFF. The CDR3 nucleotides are TGTGCCAGCAGCCCCCTCGACAGATACAATGAGCAGTTCTTC.

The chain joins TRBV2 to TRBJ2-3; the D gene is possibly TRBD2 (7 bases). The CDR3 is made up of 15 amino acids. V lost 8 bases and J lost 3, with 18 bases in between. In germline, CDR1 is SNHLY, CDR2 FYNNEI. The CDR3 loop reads CASGGDSRGTDTQYF. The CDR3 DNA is TGTGCCAGCGGGGGGGACTCAAGGGGGACAGATACGCAGTATTTT. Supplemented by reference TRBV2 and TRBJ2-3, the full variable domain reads EPEVTQTPSHQVTQMGQEVILRCVPISNHLYFYWYRQILGQKVEFLVSFYNNEISEKSEIFDDQFSVERPDGSNFTLKIRSTKLEDSAMYFCASGGDSRGTDTQYFGPGTRLTVL.

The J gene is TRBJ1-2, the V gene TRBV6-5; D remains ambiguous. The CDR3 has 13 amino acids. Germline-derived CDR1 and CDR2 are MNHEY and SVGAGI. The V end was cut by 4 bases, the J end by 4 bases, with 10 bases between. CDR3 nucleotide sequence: TGTGCCAGCAGTTTTTCGGGTAGCTATGGCTACACCTTC. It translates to CASSFSGSYGYTF.

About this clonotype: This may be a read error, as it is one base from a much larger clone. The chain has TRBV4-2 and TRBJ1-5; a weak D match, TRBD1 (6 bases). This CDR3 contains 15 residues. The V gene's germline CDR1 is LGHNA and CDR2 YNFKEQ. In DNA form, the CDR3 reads TGTACCAGCAGCCAAGATACAGGGAGGGAGCAGCCCCAGCATTTT. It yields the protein CTSSQDTGREQPQHF.

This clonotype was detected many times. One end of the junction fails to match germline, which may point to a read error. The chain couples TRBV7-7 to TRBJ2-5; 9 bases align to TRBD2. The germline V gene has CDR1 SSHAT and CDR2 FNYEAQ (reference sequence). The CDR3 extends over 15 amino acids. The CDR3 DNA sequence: TGTGCTAGCAGCTTAGCGCGCGGGAGGGCGGAGACCCAGTACTTC. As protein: CASSLARGRAETQYF.

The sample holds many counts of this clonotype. The CDR3 nucleotides are TGTGCCAGCAGTTTTCGCGGGGGTACCACAGATACGCAGTATTTT. Translated, it gives CASSFRGGTTDTQYF. The chain employs TRBV27 and TRBJ2-3; 7 nucleotides match TRBD2. Looked up from germline, CDR1 is MNHEY and CDR2 is SMNVEV (reference sequence). V lost 3 bases and J lost 2; bases outside the gene matches: 5. The CDR3 loop spans 15 amino acids.

The CDR3: CAWSAPMTASNQPQHF. CDR3 DNA: TGTGCCTGGAGTGCCCCGATGACAGCTAGCAATCAGCCCCAGCATTTT. The chain uses TRBV30 and TRBJ1-5; D is possibly TRBD1 (5 bases). Trimming took off 1 base at V and 0 bases at J, with 13 bases between the two ends. Looked up from germline, CDR1 is GTSNPN and CDR2 is SVGIG (reference sequence). The CDR3 runs to 16 residues.

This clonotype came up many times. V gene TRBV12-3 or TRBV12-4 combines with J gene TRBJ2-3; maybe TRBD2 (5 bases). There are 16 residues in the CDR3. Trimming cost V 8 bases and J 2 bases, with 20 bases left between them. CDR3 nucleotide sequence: TGTGCCAGCCGGATGACCGGGATTTTGGACACAGATACGCAGTATTTT. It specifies CASRMTGILDTDTQYF.

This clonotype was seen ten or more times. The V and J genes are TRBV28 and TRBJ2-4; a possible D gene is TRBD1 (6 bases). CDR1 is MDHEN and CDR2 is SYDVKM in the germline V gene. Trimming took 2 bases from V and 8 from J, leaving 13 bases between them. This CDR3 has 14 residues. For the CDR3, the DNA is TGTGCCAGCAGTTTAGGTGGGGGCAATCACATTCAGTACTTC. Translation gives CASSLGGGNHIQYF. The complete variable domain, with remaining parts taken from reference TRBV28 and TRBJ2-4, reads DVKVTQSSRYLVKRTGEKVFLECVQDMDHENMFWYRQDPGLGLRLIYFSYDVKMKEKGDIPEGYSVSREKKERFSLILESASTNQTSMYLCASSLGGGNHIQYFGAGTRLSVL.

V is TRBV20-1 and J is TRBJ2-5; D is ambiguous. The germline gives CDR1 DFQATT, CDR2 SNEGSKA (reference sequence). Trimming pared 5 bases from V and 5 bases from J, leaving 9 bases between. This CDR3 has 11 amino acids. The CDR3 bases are TGCAGTGCTTACAAGACGGAGACCCAGTACTTC. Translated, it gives CSAYKTETQYF.

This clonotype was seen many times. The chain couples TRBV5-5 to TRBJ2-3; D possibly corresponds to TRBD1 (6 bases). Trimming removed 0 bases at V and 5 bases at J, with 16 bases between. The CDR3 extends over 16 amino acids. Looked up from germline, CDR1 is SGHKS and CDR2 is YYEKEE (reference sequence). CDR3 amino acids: CASSLAQGWGEDTQYF. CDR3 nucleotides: TGTGCCAGCAGCTTGGCCCAGGGGTGGGGTGAAGATACGCAGTATTTT.

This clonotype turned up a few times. CDR3 DNA sequence: TGTGCCAGCAGCCGAGGACAGGGGGCATACAATGAGCAGTTCTTC. This gives the protein CASSRGQGAYNEQFF. The rearrangement joins TRBV6-5 to TRBJ2-1; 11 bases match TRBD1. The ends lost 6 bases at V and 4 bases at J; junction bases unmatched: 5. The CDR3 has 15 residues. The V gene's germline CDR1 is MNHEY and CDR2 SVGAGI.

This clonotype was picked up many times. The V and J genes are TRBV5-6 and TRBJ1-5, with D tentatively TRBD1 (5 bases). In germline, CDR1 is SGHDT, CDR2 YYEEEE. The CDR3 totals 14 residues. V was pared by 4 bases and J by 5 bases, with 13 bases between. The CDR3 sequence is CASSVGLRDQPQHF. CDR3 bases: TGTGCCAGCAGCGTGGGACTTAGAGATCAGCCCCAGCATTTT. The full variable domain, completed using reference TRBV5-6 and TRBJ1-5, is DAGVTQSPTHLIKTRGQQVTLRCSPKSGHDTVSWYQQALGQGPQFIFQYYEEEERQRGNFPDRFSGHQFPNYSSELNVNALLLGDSALYLCASSVGLRDQPQHFGDGTRLSIL.

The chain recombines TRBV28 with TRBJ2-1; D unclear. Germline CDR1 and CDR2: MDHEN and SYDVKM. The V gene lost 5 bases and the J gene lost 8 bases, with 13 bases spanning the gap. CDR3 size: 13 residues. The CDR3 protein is CASSRRPGHEQFF. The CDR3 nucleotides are TGTGCCAGCAGTCGAAGGCCTGGGCATGAGCAGTTCTTC.

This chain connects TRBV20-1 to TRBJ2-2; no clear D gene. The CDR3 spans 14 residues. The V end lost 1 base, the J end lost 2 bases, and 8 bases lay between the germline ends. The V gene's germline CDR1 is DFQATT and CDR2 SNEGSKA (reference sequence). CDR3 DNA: TGCAGTGCTAGAGTCCCAGCTAACACCGGGGAGCTGTTTTTT. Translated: CSARVPANTGELFF.

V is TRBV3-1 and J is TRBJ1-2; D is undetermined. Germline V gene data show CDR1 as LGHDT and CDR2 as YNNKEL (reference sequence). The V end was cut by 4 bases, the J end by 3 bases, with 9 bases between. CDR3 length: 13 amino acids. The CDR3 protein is CASSPLGDYGYTF. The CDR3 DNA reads TGTGCCAGCAGCCCCCTCGGGGACTATGGCTACACCTTC.

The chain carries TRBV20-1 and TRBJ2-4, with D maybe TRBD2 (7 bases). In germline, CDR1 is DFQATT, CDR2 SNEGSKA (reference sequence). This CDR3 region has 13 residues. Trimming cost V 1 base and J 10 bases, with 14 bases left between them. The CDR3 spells CSARGGGAEIQYF. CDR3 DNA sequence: TGCAGTGCTAGAGGTGGGGGGGCCGAAATTCAGTACTTC.

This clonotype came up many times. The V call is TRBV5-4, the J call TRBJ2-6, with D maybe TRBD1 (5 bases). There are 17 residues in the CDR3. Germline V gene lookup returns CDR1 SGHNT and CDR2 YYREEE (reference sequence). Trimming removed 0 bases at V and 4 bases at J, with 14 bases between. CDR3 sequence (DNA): TGTGCCAGCAGCTTGGGTGGACACTCTAAGGGGGCCAACGTCCTGACTTTC. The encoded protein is CASSLGGHSKGANVLTF.

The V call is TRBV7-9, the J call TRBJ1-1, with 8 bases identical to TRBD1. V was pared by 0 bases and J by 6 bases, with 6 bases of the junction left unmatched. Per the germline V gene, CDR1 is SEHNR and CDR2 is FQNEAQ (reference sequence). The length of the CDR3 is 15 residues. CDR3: CASSLATGGGAEAFF. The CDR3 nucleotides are TGTGCCAGCAGCTTAGCCACAGGGGGTGGGGCTGAAGCTTTCTTT.

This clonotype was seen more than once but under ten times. The CDR3 region is CATSPQSHQETQYF. Written as DNA, the CDR3 is TGTGCCACCAGCCCCCAAAGTCACCAAGAGACCCAGTACTTC. The J gene is TRBJ2-5, the V gene TRBV24-1; D unresolved. Per the germline V gene, CDR1 is KGHDR and CDR2 is SFDVKD. This CDR3 comprises 14 residues. With 7 bases removed from V and 0 bases from J, the gap between germline ends came to 11 bases.